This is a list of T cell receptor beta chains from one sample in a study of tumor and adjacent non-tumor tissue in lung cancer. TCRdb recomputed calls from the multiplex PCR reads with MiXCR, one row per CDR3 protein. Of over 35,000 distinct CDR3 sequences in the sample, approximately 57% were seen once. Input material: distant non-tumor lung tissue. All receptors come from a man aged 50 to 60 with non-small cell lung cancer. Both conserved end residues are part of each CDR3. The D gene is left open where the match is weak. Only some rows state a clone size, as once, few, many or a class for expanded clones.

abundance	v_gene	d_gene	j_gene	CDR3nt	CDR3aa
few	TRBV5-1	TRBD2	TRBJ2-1	TGCGCCAGCAGCCCGGGAGATCTAGCGGGCTCCTACAATGAGCAGTTCTTC	CASSPGDLAGSYNEQFF
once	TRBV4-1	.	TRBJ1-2	TGCGCCAGCAATCAACACGAGGGGGGCCTATCTAACTATGGCTACACCTTC	CASNQHEGGLSNYGYTF
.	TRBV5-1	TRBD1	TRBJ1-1	TGCGCCAGAAGCGAGACGACAGGGCAGGCGAACACTGAAGCTTTCTTT	CARSETTGQANTEAFF
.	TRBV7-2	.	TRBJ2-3	TGTGCCAGCACCGCGGCGGGGCAGGGCACAGATACGCAGTATTTT	CASTAAGQGTDTQYF
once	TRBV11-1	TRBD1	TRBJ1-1	TGTGCCAACAGCCCCGGGACAGGGGATGAAGCTCACTTT	CANSPGTGDEAHF
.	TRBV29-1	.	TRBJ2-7	TGCAGCATTGCAGACTACGAGCAGTGCTTC	CSIADYEQCF
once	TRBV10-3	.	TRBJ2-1	TGTGCCATCAGTGAGTCGGGTTCCTGCAATGAGCAGTTTTTC	CAISESGSCNEQFF
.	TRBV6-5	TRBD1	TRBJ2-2	TGTGCCAGCAGCAAATTCAGGGGGCAGACCGGGGAGCTTTTTTTT	CASSKFRGQTGELFF
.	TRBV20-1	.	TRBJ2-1	TGCAATGTTAGAGGTCTGACAGAGAGCTCCTACAATGAGCAGTTCTTC	CNVRGLTESSYNEQFF
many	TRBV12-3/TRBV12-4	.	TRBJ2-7	TGTGCCAGCAGTCAGGGGGGGGGTGAGCAGTACTTC	CASSQGGGEQYF
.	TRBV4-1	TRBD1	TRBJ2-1	TGCACCAGCAGTCTCAGCGGACAGGGAACCGGTGAGCAGTTCTTC	CTSSLSGQGTGEQFF
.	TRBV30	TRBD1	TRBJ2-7	TGTGCCTGGTGGGGGGACAGGTCCTCCTACGAGCAGTACTTC	CAWWGDRSSYEQYF
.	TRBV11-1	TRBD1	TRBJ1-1	TGTGCCAGCAGTCCCGGGACAGGGAATGAAACTTTCTTT	CASSPGTGNETFF
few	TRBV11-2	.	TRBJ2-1	TGTGCCAGCAGCTTAGTGAGAGGGGGGAGCTCCCACAATGAGCAGTTCTTC	CASSLVRGGSSHNEQFF
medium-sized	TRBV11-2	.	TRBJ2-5	TGTGCCAGCACCGAGCAGGCAGCCCAAGAGACCCAGTACTTC	CASTEQAAQETQYF
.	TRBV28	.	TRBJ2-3	TGTGCCAGCAACAAATTCCCCCCACTGGGAGATACGCAGTATTTT	CASNKFPPLGDTQYF
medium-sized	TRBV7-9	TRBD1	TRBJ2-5	TGTGCCAGCAGCCCACTGGGACAGCAAGAGACCCAGTACTTC	CASSPLGQQETQYF
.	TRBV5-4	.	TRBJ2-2	TGTGCTAGCAGCTACGAGACTATGAACACCGGGGAGCTGTTTTTT	CASSYETMNTGELFF
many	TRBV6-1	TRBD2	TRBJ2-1	TGTGCCAGCAGTGGGGAGGGCCTGTTAGGGGTTCGGCAGTTCTTC	CASSGEGLLGVRQFF
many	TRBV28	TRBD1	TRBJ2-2	TGTGCCAGCAGTTTACTACAGGGGGCCGGGGAGCTGTTTTTT	CASSLLQGAGELFF